Listed here is a single T cell receptor beta chain. Germline V gene lookup returns CDR1 ENHRY and CDR2 SYGVKD. This CDR3 region has 14 residues. V was clipped by 0 bases and J by 4 bases, with 9 bases between them. The authors' processing: Reference gene primer amplification gave nucleated cell count estimates. TCRdb's table, derived via immunoSEQ multiplex PCR, lists solely in-frame clones and lacks some. The V and J calls and clone size are taken from that table; D and trimming were inferred from the DNA. Seen here are 85,000 to 95,000 clones, 80% to 90% observed once, and the top ten hold roughly 5.2%. The source of the sample is a study of blood T cell repertoires in COVID-19. Study-wide context: Italy, Spain and the United States were the sources of the convalescent and acute COVID-19 samples. In each case, the material was cDNA or gDNA derived from T cells, B-cell-depleted T cells, or PBMCs.

Sequenced sample: peripheral blood. The TCR was taken from a woman of 80 years or more with active COVID-19. This sequence joins TRBV10-3 and TRBJ1-2, with D maybe TRBD1 (5 bases). This CDR3 is CAISESAQGYGYTF. The CDR3 nucleotides read TGTGCCATCAGTGAGTCGGCGCAGGGCTATGGCTACACCTTC.